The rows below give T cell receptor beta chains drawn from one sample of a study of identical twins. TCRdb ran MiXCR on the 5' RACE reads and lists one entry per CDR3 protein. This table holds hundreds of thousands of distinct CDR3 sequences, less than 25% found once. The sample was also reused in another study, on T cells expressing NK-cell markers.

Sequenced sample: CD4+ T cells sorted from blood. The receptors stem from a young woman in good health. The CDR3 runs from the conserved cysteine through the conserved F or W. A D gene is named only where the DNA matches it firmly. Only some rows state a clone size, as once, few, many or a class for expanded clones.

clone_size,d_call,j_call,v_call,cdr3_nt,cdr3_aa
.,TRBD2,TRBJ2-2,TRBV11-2,TGTGCCAGCAGCTTAGATCGACCAGCGGGAGGGGCCGGGGAGCTGTTTTTT,CASSLDRPAGGAGELFF
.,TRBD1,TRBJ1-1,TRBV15,TGTGCCACCAGCAGCGACAGGGGATACACTGAAGCTTTCTTT,CATSSDRGYTEAFF
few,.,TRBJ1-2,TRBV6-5,TGTGCCAGCAGTTACCTCCCCCCGGGGTCTAACTATGGCTACACCTTC,CASSYLPPGSNYGYTF
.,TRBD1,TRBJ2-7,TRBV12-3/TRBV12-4,TGTGCCAGCAGTGCCCGACAGGGAGTCAACGAGCAGTACTTC,CASSARQGVNEQYF
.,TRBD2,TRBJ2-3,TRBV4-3,TGCGCCAGCAGCCAGAAAATACTAGCGGGCTTACCTTCCTTT,CASSQKILAGLPSF
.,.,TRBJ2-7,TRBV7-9,TGTGCCAGCAGCTGGGACTTCCAAGGAGGGGAGCAGTACTTC,CASSWDFQGGEQYF
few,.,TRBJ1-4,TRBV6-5,TGTGCCAGCAGTTACAGGCGGCCAACTAATGAAAAACTGTTTTTT,CASSYRRPTNEKLFF
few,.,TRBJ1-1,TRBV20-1,TGCAGTGCCCTCCCATTAGGGGATAGGAACACTGAAGCTTTCTTT,CSALPLGDRNTEAFF
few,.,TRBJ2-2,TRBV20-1,TGCAGTGCTATGGACGGGGCTAAGGGGACCGGGGAGCTGTTTTTT,CSAMDGAKGTGELFF
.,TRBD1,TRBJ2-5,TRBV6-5,TGTGCCAGCAGTTCTGTGGACAGGGTGGTGGAGACCCAGTACTTC,CASSSVDRVVETQYF
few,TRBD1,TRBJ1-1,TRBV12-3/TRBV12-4,TGTGCCAGCAGTTCCCATGACAGGGGGCCTGAAGCTTTCTTT,CASSSHDRGPEAFF
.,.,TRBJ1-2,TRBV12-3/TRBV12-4,TGTGCCAGCAGTATATCCAGGGCTAGCTATGGCTACACCTTC,CASSISRASYGYTF
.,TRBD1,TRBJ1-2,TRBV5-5,TGTGCCAGCAGCTCTGACAGGGAGCTTGGGGGCTATGGCTACACCTTC,CASSSDRELGGYGYTF
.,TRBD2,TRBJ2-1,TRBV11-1,TGTGCCAGCAGCTTGGGGGGGACTCCAACGCAGTTCTTC,CASSLGGTPTQFF
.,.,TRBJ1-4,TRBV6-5,TGTGCCAGCAGTTACTCCATGGGTGCGGGGGACGCGGCTAATGAAAAACTGTTTTTT,CASSYSMGAGDAANEKLFF
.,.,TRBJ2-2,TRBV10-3,TGTGCCATCAGTGAGTCCAGGATAGGGAACACCGGGGAGCTGTTTTTT,CAISESRIGNTGELFF
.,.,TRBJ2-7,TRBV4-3,TGCGCCAGCAGCCAAACCGACGGGCTTAATATCGGGATCTTCTCCTACGAGCAGTACTTC,CASSQTDGLNIGIFSYEQYF
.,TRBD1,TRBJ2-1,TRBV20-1,TGCAGTGCTAGACCCCGGGACAGCATCTCCTACAATGAGCAGTTCTTC,CSARPRDSISYNEQFF
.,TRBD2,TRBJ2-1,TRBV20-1,TGCAGTGCTAGAGATCCGGTAGCGGGGGTTTTCGGGGAGCAGTTCTTC,CSARDPVAGVFGEQFF
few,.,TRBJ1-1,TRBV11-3,TGTGCCAGCAGCTTCGATCCCCGGACTGAAGCTTTCTTT,CASSFDPRTEAFF
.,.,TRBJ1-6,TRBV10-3,TGTGCCATCAGTGAGTCTGAGGAATCACCCCTCCACTTT,CAISESEESPLHF
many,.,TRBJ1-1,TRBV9,TGTGCCAGCAGCGTAGAACCTCCGGACAAGAACACTGAAGCTTTCTTT,CASSVEPPDKNTEAFF
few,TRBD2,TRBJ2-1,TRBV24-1,TGTGCCACCAGTGAAGGACTAGCGGGAGGCAATGAGCAGTTCTTC,CATSEGLAGGNEQFF
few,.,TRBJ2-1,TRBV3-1,TGTGCCAGCAGCCAAAATCCGCACCCTGGGAACAATGAGCAGTTCTTC,CASSQNPHPGNNEQFF
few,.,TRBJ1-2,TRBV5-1,TGCGCCAGCAGCCCGTCCCGACAAGGTGGCTACACCTTC,CASSPSRQGGYTF
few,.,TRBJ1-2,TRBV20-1,TGCAGTGCTAGAGAGAGGCGGTCGGGCTACACCTTC,CSARERRSGYTF
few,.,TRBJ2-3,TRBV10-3,TGTGCCATCAGAGATACAGGGTTTTCAGATACGCAGTATTTT,CAIRDTGFSDTQYF
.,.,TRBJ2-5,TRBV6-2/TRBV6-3,TGTGCCAGCAAGAAAAGCGGGCAAGAGACCCAGTACTTC,CASKKSGQETQYF
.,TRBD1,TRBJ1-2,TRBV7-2,TGTGCCAGCAGCTTTGGGACAGTTAACTATGGCTACACCTTC,CASSFGTVNYGYTF
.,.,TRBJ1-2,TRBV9,TGTGCCAGCAGCGCCGGCCCCGGGACATATGGCTACACCTTC,CASSAGPGTYGYTF
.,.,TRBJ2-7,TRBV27,TGTGCCAGCTCGACAAGTCGAGGTTACGAGCAGTACTTC,CASSTSRGYEQYF
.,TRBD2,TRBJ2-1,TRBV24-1,TGTGCCACCAGTGATTACGGGACTAGCGGGAACCCTGAGCAGTTCTTC,CATSDYGTSGNPEQFF
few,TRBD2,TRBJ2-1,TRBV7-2,TGTGCCAGCAGCTTAAATCTAGCGGGACACAATGAGCAGTTCTTC,CASSLNLAGHNEQFF
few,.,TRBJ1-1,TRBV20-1,TGCAGTGCTAGAGTACGGGGCTCAGGACTGAACACTGAAGCTTTCTTT,CSARVRGSGLNTEAFF
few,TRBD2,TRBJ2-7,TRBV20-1,TGCAGTGCTAGAGGTTGGGCTAGCGGCCCCGACGAGCAGTACTTC,CSARGWASGPDEQYF
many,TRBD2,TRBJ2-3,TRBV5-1,TGCGCCAGCAGTCCACCTAGCGGGGGGTTAGAAGATACGCAGTATTTT,CASSPPSGGLEDTQYF
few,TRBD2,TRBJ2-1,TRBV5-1,TGCGCCAGCAGCTGGGCGGGAGCGACCTACAATGAGCAGTTCTTC,CASSWAGATYNEQFF
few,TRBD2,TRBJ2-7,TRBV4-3,TGCGCCAGCAGCCAAGAGGTCGGGAGGTTTTACGAGCAGTACTTC,CASSQEVGRFYEQYF
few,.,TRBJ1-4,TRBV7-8,TGTGCCAGCAGCTCCGAGGGGGGCTATGAAAAACTGTTTTTT,CASSSEGGYEKLFF
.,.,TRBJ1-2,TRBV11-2,TGTGCCAGCAGCCCGGCGACGGACTATGGCTACACCTTC,CASSPATDYGYTF
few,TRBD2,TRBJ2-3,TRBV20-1,TGCAGTGCTAAGGTCTCCAGCGGGGGGGCCACAGATACGCAGTATTTT,CSAKVSSGGATDTQYF
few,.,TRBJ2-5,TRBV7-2,TGTGCCAGCAGCTTCTTGGGACTGATCCAAGAGACCCAGTACTTC,CASSFLGLIQETQYF
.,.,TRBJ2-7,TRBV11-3,TGTGCCAGCAGCCTCCGGTTAAAGCAGTACTTC,CASSLRLKQYF
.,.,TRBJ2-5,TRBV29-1,TGCAGCGTTGAAGAAGATTGGGGTTCGGGGACCCAGTACTTC,CSVEEDWGSGTQYF
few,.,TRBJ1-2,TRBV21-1,TGTGCCAGCTGGGAACATGGCTACACCTTC,CASWEHGYTF
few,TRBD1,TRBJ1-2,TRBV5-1,TGCGCCAGCAGCATGGGACAGCAGAACGGCTACACCTTC,CASSMGQQNGYTF
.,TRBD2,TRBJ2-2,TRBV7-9,TGTGCCAGCAGCTATAGCGGGGCGAACACCGGGGAGCTGTTTTTT,CASSYSGANTGELFF
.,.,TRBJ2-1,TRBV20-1,TGCAGTGCCCCTACTTTGGCGGCAAGCTCCTACAATGAGCAGTTCTTC,CSAPTLAASSYNEQFF
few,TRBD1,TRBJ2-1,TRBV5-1,TGCGCCAGCAGCGGAGGGACAGGGGATTTCCATGAGCAGTTCTTC,CASSGGTGDFHEQFF
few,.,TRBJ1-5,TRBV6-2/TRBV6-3,TGTGCCAGCAGTTACCGCTATTCCCCCCAGCATTTT,CASSYRYSPQHF
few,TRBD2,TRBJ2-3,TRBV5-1,TGCGCCAGCAGCTTGGGAGCGGGAGCAAAAGATACGCAGTATTTT,CASSLGAGAKDTQYF
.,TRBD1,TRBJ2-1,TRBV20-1,TGCAGTGCTAGACAGGGGGCCAGCGCTCGTTACAATGAGCAGTTCTTC,CSARQGASARYNEQFF
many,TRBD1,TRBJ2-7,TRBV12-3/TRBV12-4,TGTGCCAGCAGCCGGACAGGGGCCGAGCAGTACTTC,CASSRTGAEQYF
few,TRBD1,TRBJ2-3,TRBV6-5,TGTGCCAGCAGTTATTCGACAGGGGGCCTGTTCATTCGTACAGATACGCAGTATTTT,CASSYSTGGLFIRTDTQYF
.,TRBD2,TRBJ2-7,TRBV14,TGTGCCAGCAGCCTAGCGGCGGGGGTCGGCGAGCAGTACTTC,CASSLAAGVGEQYF